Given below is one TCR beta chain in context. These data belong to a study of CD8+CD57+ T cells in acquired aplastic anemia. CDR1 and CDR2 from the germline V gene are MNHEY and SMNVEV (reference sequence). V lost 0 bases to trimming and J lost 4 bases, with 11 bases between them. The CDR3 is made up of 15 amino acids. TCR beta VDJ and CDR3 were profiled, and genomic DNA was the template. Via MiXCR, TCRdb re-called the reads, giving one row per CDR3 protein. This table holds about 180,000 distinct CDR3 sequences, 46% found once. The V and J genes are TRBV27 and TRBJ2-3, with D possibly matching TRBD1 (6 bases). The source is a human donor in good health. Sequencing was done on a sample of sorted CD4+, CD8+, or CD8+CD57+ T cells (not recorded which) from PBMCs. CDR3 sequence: CASSLSGDTADTQYF. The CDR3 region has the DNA TGTGCCAGCAGTTTATCTGGGGACACTGCAGATACGCAGTATTTT.